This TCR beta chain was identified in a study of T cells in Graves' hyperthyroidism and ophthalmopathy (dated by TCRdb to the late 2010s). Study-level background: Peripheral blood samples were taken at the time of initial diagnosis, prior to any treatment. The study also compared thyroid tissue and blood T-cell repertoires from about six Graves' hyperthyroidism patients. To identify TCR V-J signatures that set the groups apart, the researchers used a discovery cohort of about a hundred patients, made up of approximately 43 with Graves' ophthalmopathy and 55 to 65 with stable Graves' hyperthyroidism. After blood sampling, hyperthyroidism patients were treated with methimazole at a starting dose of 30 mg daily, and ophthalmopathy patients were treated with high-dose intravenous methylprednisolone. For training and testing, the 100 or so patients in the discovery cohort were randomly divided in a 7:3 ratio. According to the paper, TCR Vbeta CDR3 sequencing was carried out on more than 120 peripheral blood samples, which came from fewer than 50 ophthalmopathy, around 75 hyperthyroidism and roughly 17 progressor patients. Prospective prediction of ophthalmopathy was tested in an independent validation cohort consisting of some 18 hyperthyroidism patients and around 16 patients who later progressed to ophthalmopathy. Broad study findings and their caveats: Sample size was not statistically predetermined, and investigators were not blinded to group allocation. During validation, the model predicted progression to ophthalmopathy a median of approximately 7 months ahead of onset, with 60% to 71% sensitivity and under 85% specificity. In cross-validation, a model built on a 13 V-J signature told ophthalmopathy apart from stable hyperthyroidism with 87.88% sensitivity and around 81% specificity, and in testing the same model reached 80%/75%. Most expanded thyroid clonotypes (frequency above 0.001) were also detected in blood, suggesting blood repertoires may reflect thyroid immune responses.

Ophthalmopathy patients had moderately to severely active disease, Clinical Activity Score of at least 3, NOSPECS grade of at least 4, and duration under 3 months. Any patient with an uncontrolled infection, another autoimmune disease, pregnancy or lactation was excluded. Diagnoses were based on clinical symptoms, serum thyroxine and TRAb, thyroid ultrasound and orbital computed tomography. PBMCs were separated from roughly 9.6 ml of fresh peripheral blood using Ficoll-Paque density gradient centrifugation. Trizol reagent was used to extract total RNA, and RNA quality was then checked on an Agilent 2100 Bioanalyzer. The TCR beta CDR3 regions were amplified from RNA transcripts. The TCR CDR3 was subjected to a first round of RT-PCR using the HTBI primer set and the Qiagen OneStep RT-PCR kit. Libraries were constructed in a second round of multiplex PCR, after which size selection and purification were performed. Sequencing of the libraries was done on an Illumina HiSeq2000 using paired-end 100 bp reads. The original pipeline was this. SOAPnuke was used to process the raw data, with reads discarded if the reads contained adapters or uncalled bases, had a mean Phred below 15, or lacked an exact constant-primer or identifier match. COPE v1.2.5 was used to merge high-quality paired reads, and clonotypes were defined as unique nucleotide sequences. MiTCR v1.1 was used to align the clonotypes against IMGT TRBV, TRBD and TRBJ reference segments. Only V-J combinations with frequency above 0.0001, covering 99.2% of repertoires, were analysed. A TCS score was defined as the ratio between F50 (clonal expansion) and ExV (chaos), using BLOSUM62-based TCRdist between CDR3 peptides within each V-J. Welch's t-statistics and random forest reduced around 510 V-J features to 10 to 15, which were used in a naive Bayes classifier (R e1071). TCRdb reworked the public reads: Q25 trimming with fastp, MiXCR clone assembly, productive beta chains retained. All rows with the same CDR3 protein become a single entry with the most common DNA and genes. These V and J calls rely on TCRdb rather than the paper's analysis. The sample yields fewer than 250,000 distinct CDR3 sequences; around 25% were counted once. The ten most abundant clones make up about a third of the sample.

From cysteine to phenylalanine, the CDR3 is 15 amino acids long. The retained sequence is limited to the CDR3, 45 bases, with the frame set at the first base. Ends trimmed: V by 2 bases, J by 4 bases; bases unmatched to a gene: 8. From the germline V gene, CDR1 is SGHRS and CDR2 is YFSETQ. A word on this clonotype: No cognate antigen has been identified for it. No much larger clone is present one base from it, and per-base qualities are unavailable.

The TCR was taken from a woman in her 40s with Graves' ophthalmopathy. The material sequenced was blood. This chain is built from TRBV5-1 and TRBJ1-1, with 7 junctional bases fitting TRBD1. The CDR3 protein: CASSFRGSGGTEAFF. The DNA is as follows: TGCGCCAGCAGCTTCAGGGGGAGTGGCGGCACTGAAGCTTTCTTT.